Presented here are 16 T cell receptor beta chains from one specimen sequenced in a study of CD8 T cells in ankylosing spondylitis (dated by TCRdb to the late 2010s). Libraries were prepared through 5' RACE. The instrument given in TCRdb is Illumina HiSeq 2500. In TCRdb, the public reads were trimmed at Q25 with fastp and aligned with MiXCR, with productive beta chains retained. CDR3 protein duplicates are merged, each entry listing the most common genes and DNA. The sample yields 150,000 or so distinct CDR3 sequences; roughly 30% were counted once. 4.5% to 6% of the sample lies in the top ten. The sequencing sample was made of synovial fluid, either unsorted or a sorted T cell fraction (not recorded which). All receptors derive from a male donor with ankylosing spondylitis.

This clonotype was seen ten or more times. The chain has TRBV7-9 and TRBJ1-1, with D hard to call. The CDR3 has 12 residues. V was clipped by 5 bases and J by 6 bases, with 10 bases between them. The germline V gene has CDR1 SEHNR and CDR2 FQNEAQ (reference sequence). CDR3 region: CASSTRSAEAFF. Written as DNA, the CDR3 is TGTGCCAGCAGCACCCGTTCGGCTGAAGCTTTCTTT.

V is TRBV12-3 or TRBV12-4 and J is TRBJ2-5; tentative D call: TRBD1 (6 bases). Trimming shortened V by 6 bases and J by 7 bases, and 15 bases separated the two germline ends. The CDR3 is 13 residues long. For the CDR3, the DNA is TGTGCCAGCAGGCCTACAGGGTTTGGGACCCAGTACTTC. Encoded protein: CASRPTGFGTQYF.

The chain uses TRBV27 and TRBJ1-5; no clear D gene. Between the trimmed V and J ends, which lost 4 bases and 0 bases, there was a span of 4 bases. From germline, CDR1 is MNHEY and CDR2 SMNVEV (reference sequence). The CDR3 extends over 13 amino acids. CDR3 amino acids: CASSSYSNQPQHF. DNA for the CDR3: TGTGCCAGCAGTTCCTATAGCAATCAGCCCCAGCATTTT.

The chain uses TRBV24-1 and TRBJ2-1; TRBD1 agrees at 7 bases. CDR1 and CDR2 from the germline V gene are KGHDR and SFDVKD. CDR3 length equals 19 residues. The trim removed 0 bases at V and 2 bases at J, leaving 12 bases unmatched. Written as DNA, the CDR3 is TGTGCCACCAGTGATTTGCCCCAAGCCGGACAGGTTGCCTACAATGAGCAGTTCTTC. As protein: CATSDLPQAGQVAYNEQFF.

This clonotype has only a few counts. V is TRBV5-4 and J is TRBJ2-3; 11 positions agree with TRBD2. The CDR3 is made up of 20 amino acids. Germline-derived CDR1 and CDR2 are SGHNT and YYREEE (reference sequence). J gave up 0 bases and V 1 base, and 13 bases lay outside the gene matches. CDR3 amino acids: CASSLMWLAGGAPSTDTQYF. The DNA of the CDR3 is TGTGCCAGCAGCTTGATGTGGCTAGCGGGAGGAGCCCCTAGCACAGATACGCAGTATTTT.

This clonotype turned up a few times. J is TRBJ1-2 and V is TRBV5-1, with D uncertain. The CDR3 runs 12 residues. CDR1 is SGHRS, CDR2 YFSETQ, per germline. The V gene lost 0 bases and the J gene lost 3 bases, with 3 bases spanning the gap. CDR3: CASSLGDYGYTF. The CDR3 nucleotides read TGCGCCAGCAGCTTGGGGGACTATGGCTACACCTTC. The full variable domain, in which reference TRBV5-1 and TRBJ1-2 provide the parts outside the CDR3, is KAGVTQTPRYLIKTRGQQVTLSCSPISGHRSVSWYQQTPGQGLQFLFEYFSETQRNKGNFPGRFSGRQFSNSRSEMNVSTLELGDSALYLCASSLGDYGYTFGSGTRLTVV.

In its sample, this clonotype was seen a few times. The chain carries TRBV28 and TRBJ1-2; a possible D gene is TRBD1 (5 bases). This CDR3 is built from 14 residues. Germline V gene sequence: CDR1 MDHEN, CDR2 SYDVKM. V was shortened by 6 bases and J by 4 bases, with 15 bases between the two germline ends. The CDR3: CASSSLGPAYGYTF. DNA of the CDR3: TGTGCCAGCAGCTCTTTGGGGCCAGCCTATGGCTACACCTTC.

The CDR3 DNA reads as TGCGCCAGCAGCCAAGAGTACGGCCGTGATACCGAGCAGTTCTTC. The encoded protein is CASSQEYGRDTEQFF. The rearrangement joins TRBV4-1 to TRBJ2-1; D remains ambiguous. This CDR3 has 15 residues. Trimming removed 0 bases from V and 10 bases from J, with 16 bases in between. Per the germline V gene, CDR1 is MGHRA and CDR2 is YSYEKL.

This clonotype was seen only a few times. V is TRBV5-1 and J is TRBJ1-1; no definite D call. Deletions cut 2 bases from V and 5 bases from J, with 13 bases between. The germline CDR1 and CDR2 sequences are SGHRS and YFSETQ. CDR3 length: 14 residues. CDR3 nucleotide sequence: TGCGCCAGCAGCTTAAGCCAGACGAGGACTGAAGCTTTCTTT. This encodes CASSLSQTRTEAFF. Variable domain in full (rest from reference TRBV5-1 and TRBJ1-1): KAGVTQTPRYLIKTRGQQVTLSCSPISGHRSVSWYQQTPGQGLQFLFEYFSETQRNKGNFPGRFSGRQFSNSRSEMNVSTLELGDSALYLCASSLSQTRTEAFFGQGTRLTVV.

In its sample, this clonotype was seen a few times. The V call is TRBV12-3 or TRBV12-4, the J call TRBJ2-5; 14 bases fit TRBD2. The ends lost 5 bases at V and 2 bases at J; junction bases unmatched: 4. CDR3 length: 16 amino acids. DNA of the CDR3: TGTGCCAGCAGTAGGGGACTAGCGGGAGAACAAGAGACCCAGTACTTC. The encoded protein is CASSRGLAGEQETQYF.

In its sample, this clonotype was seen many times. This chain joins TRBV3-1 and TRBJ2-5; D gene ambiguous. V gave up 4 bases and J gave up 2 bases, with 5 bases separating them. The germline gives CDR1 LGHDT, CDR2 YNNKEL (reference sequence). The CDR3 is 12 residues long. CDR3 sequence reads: CASSPGQETQYF. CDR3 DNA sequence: TGTGCCAGCAGCCCCGGACAAGAGACCCAGTACTTC.

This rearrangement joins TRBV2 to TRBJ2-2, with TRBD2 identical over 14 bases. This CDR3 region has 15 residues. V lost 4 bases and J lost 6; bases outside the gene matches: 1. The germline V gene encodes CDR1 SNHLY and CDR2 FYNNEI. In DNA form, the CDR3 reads TGTGCCAGCAGTGGACTAGCGGGGGGGCCCGGGGAGCTGTTTTTT. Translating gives CASSGLAGGPGELFF.

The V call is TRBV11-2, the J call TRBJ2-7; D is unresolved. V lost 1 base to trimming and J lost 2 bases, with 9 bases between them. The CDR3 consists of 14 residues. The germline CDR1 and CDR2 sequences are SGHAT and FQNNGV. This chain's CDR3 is CASSLGFTPYEQYF. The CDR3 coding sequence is TGTGCCAGCAGCTTAGGGTTCACCCCCTACGAGCAGTACTTC.

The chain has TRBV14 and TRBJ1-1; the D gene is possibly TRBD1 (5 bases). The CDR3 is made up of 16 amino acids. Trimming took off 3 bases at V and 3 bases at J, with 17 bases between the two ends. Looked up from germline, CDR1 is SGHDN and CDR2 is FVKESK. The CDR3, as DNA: TGTGCCAGCAGCCAGACCTCGGCAGGGCGTTACACTGAAGCTTTCTTT. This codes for CASSQTSAGRYTEAFF.

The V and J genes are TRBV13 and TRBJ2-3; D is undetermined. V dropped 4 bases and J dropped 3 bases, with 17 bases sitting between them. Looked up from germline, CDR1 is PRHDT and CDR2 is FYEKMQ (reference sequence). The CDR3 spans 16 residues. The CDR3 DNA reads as TGTGCCAGCAGCTCTCGTTGGATAATTGGGACAGATACGCAGTATTTT. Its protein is CASSSRWIIGTDTQYF.

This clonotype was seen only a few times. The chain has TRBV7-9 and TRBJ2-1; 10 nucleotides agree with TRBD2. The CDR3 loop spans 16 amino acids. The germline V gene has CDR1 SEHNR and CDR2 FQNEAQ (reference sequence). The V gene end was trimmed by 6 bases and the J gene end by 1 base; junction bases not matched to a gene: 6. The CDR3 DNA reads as TGTGCCAGCAGTACCCGACTAGCGGGTTCCTACAATGAGCAGTTCTTC. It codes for CASSTRLAGSYNEQFF.